Below, one TCR beta chain is given with its context. Germline V gene sequence: CDR1 GTSNPN, CDR2 SVGIG (reference sequence). CDR3 length: 13 amino acids. V was pared by 1 base and J by 0 bases, with 6 bases between. TCRdb analysed the 5' RACE reads with MiXCR anew, one entry per CDR3 protein. The repertoire has some 50,000 distinct CDR3 sequences, roughly 9% of them found once; the top ten carry less than 25%. This entry comes from a study of early T cells in non-severe SARS-CoV-2 infection. The chain couples TRBV30 to TRBJ1-1; D gene unclear. Sequenced: whole blood. This TCR derives from an adult who was a healthcare worker with PCR-confirmed SARS-CoV-2 infection or an uninfected control (not recorded which). The CDR3 nucleotides are TGTGCCTGGAGTGGCGGGATGAACACTGAAGCTTTCTTT. This gives the protein CAWSGGMNTEAFF.